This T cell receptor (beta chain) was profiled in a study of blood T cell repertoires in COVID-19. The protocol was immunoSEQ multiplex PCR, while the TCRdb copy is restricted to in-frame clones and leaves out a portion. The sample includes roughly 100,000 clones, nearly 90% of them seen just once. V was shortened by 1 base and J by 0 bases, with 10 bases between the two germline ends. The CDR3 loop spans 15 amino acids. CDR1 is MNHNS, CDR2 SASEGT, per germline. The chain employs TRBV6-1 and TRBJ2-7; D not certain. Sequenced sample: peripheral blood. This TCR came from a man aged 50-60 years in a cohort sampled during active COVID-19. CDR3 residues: CASSEGAVSSYEQYF. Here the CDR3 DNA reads TGTGCCAGCAGTGAAGGGGCAGTCAGCTCCTACGAGCAGTACTTC.